This record covers a single TCR beta chain. The data originate from a study of blood T cell repertoires in COVID-19. The data were produced by immunoSEQ multiplex PCR, yet TCRdb's version contains in-frame clones alone and is incomplete. The table has fewer than 350,000 clones, around 88% seen once. Germline V gives CDR1 MDHEN, CDR2 SYDVKM. The junction had 6 bases not matched to a gene; V was cut back by 6 bases and J by 4 bases. This CDR3 contains 15 residues. The chain uses TRBV28 and TRBJ2-1; TRBD2 matches at 10 bases. This sequence originates from a woman aged 40 to 50 who had recovered from COVID-19. The sequenced material came from PBMCs or T cells enriched from blood (not recorded which). CDR3 coding DNA: TGTGCCAGCAGCTCCGGGACTAGCGTTTACAATGAGCAGTTCTTC. The encoded protein is CASSSGTSVYNEQFF.